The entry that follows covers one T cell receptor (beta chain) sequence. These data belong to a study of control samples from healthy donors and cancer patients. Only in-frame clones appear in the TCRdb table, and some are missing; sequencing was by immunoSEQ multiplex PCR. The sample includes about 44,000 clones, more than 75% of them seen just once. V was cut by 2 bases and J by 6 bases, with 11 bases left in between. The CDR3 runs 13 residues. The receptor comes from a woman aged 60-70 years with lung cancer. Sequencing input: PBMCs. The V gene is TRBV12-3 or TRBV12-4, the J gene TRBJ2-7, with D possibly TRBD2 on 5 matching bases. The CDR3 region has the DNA TGTGCCAGCAGTTTAAGCCTAGCCGTCGAGCAGTACTTC. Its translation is CASSLSLAVEQYF.